Listed below are T cell receptor beta chains from one sample, sequenced in a study of CD8+CD57+ T cells in acquired aplastic anemia. MiXCR, run by TCRdb on the reads, gives a single entry per CDR3 protein. The data show about 98,000 distinct CDR3 sequences, 55% to 75% seen once. Sequenced: sorted CD4+, CD8+, or CD8+CD57+ T cells (not recorded which) from PBMCs. The receptor source for this set is a human donor with aplastic anemia. Both conserved end residues are part of each CDR3. A D gene is named only where the DNA matches it firmly. Clone size is given for some rows only: seen once, a few or many times, or a class if the clone is expanded.

d_call clone_size j_call v_call cdr3_nt cdr3_aa
. . TRBJ2-3 TRBV7-3 TGTGCCAGCAGCTTAGATCTCACAGATACGCAGTATTTT CASSLDLTDTQYF
TRBD2 . TRBJ2-5 TRBV20-1 TGCAGTGCTTTCCCGGCTAGCGGGAGAGAGACCCAGTACTTC CSAFPASGRETQYF
. . TRBJ1-1 TRBV11-1 TGTGCCAGCAGCTTAGGTTTCCGGGGGATGAACACTGAAGCTTTCTTT CASSLGFRGMNTEAFF
. . TRBJ1-5 TRBV7-8 TGTGCCAGCAGCTCAAAAGGGGGGGGAAATCAGCCCCAGCATTTT CASSSKGGGNQPQHF
. . TRBJ2-3 TRBV7-3 TGTGCCAGCAGCGCCCAGGGGGATACGCAGTATTTT CASSAQGDTQYF
. few TRBJ2-7 TRBV9 TGTGCCAGCAGCGTAGTTGGGAGTGGATCCTACGAGCAGTACTTC CASSVVGSGSYEQYF
. . TRBJ2-3 TRBV7-2 TGTGCCAGCAGCTTAGCGGGGCCTAGTTGGGATACGCAGTATTTT CASSLAGPSWDTQYF
. . TRBJ2-7 TRBV5-4 TGTGCCAGCAGCTTGGAAGGGAACTCCTACGAGCAGTACTTC CASSLEGNSYEQYF
. . TRBJ1-2 TRBV10-3 TGCGCCATCAGTGAGTGGGCTCCAAACCTAACAGGGAGGTATGGCTACACCTTC CAISEWAPNLTGRYGYTF
. . TRBJ1-2 TRBV15 TGTGCCACCAGCAGACAGAGGAGGGACCCTAACTATGGCTACACCTTC CATSRQRRDPNYGYTF
. . TRBJ1-2 TRBV10-1 TGCGCCAGCAGCGGAGAGTCAGGTGGCTACACCTTC CASSGESGGYTF
TRBD1 . TRBJ1-2 TRBV6-9 TGTGCCAGCAGTGCCTTAGGGACAGGGGTAGTTGGCTACACCTTC CASSALGTGVVGYTF
. . TRBJ2-1 TRBV10-3 TGTGCCATCAGTGAGTCTCGTAGCGGACACAATGAGCAGTTCTTC CAISESRSGHNEQFF
. once TRBJ1-2 TRBV25-1 TGTGCCAGCGCTCAAACCTACCGGGGAGAAAAGGGGTATGGCTACACCTTC CASAQTYRGEKGYGYTF
. . TRBJ1-1 TRBV7-9 TGTGCCAGCAGCTCCGCCTCAGGGAACACTGAAGCTTTCTTT CASSSASGNTEAFF
. . TRBJ2-1 TRBV20-1 TGCAGTGCTAGGATAAACGGTGAGCAGTTCTTC CSARINGEQFF
. . TRBJ1-2 TRBV10-2 TGCGCCAGCAGGGACATAATTTACGATGGCTACACCTTC CASRDIIYDGYTF
. . TRBJ1-1 TRBV27 TGTGCCAGCGGGGGACCGAGGGAAAGGGACACTGAAGCTTTCTTT CASGGPRERDTEAFF
. few TRBJ2-3 TRBV7-8 TGTGCCAGCAGCTTAATCGGCAGAAGCGCGGATACGCAGTATTTT CASSLIGRSADTQYF
. . TRBJ2-7 TRBV15 TGTGCCGCCAGCAGCTTGGCCGGGGGCTCGACCGAGCAGTACTTC CAASSLAGGSTEQYF